These 9 T cell receptor beta chains came from one sample sequenced in a study of PD-1 blockade in classical Hodgkin lymphoma. Assay: immunoSEQ multiplex PCR; the TCRdb copy retains only in-frame clones and omits some. This sample has tens of thousands of clones; 60% to 75% occur once, and the top ten carry 3% to 4%. Time point indicated: cycle 4 day 1 (C4D1), after 6 weeks of nivolumab. Brentuximab vedotin exposure varied, and every patient relapsed after autologous stem cell transplantation. Sequenced material: peripheral blood mononuclear cells (PBMCs), taken before the fourth cycle of nivolumab. The receptors were sampled from a human donor with classical Hodgkin lymphoma.

The V call is TRBV6-5, the J call TRBJ2-5; perhaps TRBD2 as D (6 bases). Per the germline V gene, CDR1 is MNHEY and CDR2 is SVGAGI. The CDR3 is 15 amino acids. V lost 6 bases and J 5 bases, leaving 19 bases between the germline ends. The CDR3 DNA reads as TGTGCCAGCAGGCCCGGCCCGGAGGGGTGGGAGACCCAGTACTTC. This gives the protein CASRPGPEGWETQYF.

The chain carries TRBV19 and TRBJ2-2; 14 bases match TRBD2. Germline-derived CDR1 and CDR2 are LNHDA and SQIVND (reference sequence). CDR3 length: 18 residues. Trimming cost V 4 bases and J 6 bases; bases outside gene matches: 10. The CDR3 protein is CASSSRLAGGRRAGELFF. Written as DNA, the CDR3 is TGTGCCAGTAGTAGCCGACTAGCGGGGGGGCGCAGGGCCGGGGAGCTGTTTTTT.

The chain links TRBV5-1 to TRBJ1-5, with a weak D call TRBD1 (5 bases). Germline lookup yields CDR1 SGHRS and CDR2 YFSETQ. Trimming removed 0 bases from V and 3 bases from J, with 13 bases in between. The CDR3 is made up of 16 amino acids. The CDR3 sequence: CASSLVPGDPNQPQHF. The CDR3 DNA sequence: TGCGCCAGCAGCTTGGTGCCGGGGGACCCCAATCAGCCCCAGCATTTT. Based on the CDR3 plus reference TRBV5-1 and TRBJ1-5, the full variable domain is KAGVTQTPRYLIKTRGQQVTLSCSPISGHRSVSWYQQTPGQGLQFLFEYFSETQRNKGNFPGRFSGRQFSNSRSEMNVSTLELGDSALYLCASSLVPGDPNQPQHFGDGTRLSIL.

About this clone itself: The same CDR3 is also encoded by other DNA sequences in this sample. The chain employs TRBV4-3 and TRBJ1-5; 9 bases map to TRBD1. Trimming took 2 bases from V and 6 from J; bases not matched to a gene: 8. The CDR3 covers 16 residues. CDR1 and CDR2 from the germline V gene are LGHNA and YSLEER. In nucleotides, the CDR3 is TGCGCCAGCAGCCAATCTACAGGGGGCTCGGGTCAGCCCCAGCATTTT. Translating gives CASSQSTGGSGQPQHF.

The rearrangement joins TRBV7-8 to TRBJ2-7; 10 bases align to TRBD1. This CDR3 region has 15 residues. The V gene's germline CDR1 is SGHVS and CDR2 FQNEAQ. J gave up 0 bases and V 5 bases, and 4 bases lay outside the gene matches. This chain's CDR3 is CASSEGQGISYEQYF. The CDR3 coding sequence is TGTGCCAGCAGCGAGGGACAGGGGATCTCCTACGAGCAGTACTTC. The full variable domain, its missing parts supplied by reference TRBV7-8 and TRBJ2-7, is GAGVSQSPRYKVAKRGQDVALRCDPISGHVSLFWYQQALGQGPEFLTYFQNEAQLDKSGLPSDRFFAERPEGSVSTLKIQRTQQEDSAVYLCASSEGQGISYEQYFGPGTRLTVT.

The chain employs TRBV2 and TRBJ2-1; D unresolved. The V gene's germline CDR1 is SNHLY and CDR2 FYNNEI. Trimming stripped 2 bases from V and 5 bases from J, with 7 bases between. CDR3 length: 13 amino acids. The CDR3 DNA is TGTGCCAGCAGTGAAAACACGGACAATGAGCAGTTCTTC. This codes for CASSENTDNEQFF.

This clone was detected only a few times. This rearrangement joins TRBV19 to TRBJ1-6; D is possibly TRBD1 (5 bases). The germline V gene has CDR1 LNHDA and CDR2 SQIVND (reference sequence). With 5 bases removed from V and 5 bases from J, the gap between germline ends came to 16 bases. This CDR3 spans 16 amino acids. For the CDR3, the DNA is TGTGCCAGTAGTTCCCCCGGGACGTTGGATAATTCACCCCTCCACTTT. Protein sequence: CASSSPGTLDNSPLHF.

In this sample, this clone turned up a few times. This chain connects TRBV7-2 to TRBJ2-3, with TRBD1 matching over 10 bases. V dropped 3 bases and J dropped 4; count of bases not matched to a gene: 7. The CDR3 covers 16 residues. The V gene's germline CDR1 is SGHTA and CDR2 FQGNSA. CDR3 amino acids: CASSLSGQGRADTQYF. For the CDR3, the DNA is TGTGCCAGCAGCTTGTCGGGACAGGGGAGGGCAGATACGCAGTATTTT.

This clone was observed once. This sample also contains other DNA sequences that code for the same CDR3. CDR3 sequence (DNA): TGTGCCAGTAGTAGGGGGGGAGGTAGCTCCTACAATGAGCAGTTCTTC. Its protein product is CASSRGGGSSYNEQFF. J is TRBJ2-1 and V is TRBV19, with 7 bases aligning to TRBD2. Germline CDR1 and CDR2: LNHDA and SQIVND (reference sequence). CDR3 size: 16 residues. V lost 4 bases to trimming and J lost 0 bases; unmatched junction nucleotides: 6.